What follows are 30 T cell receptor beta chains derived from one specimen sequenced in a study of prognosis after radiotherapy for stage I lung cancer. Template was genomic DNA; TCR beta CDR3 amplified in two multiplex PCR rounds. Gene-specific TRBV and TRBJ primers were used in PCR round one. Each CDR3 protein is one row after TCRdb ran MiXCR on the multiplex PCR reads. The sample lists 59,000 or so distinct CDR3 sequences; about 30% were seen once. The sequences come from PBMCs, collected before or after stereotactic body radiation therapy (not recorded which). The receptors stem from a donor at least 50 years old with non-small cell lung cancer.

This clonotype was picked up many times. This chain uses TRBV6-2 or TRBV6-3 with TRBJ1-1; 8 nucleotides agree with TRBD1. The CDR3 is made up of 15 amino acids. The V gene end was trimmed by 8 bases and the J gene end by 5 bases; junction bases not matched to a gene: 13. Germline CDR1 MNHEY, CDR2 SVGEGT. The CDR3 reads CASQRTGSSGTEAFF. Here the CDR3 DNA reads TGTGCCAGCCAGAGGACAGGGTCCTCGGGGACTGAAGCTTTCTTT.

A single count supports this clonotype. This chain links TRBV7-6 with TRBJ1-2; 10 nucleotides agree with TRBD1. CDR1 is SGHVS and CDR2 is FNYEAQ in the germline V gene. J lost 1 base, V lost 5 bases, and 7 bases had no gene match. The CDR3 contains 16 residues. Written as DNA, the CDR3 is TGTGCCAGCAGCAACTCGGGACAGGGGCTTAACTATGGCTACACCTTC. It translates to CASSNSGQGLNYGYTF. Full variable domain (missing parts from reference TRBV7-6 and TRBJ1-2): GAGVSQSPRYKVTKRGQDVALRCDPISGHVSLYWYRQALGQGPEFLTYFNYEAQQDKSGLPNDRFSAERPEGSISTLTIQRTEQRDSAMYRCASSNSGQGLNYGYTFGSGTRLTVV.

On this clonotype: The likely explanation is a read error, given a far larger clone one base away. The CDR3 sequence: CASSQGWGYEQHF. In DNA, the CDR3 is TGTGCCAGCAGCCAAGGGTGGGGCTACGAGCAGCACTTC. The J gene is TRBJ2-7, the V gene TRBV6-4; perhaps TRBD1 as D (5 bases). Germline loops: CDR1 MRHNA, CDR2 SNTAGT. The CDR3 is 13 residues long.

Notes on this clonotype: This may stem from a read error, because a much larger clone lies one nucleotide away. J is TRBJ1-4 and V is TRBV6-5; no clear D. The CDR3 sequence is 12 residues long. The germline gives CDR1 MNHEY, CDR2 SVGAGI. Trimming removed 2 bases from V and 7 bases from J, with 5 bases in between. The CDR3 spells CASSYAGEKLFF. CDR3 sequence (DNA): TGTGCCAGCAGTTACGCTGGTGAAAAACTGTTTTTT.

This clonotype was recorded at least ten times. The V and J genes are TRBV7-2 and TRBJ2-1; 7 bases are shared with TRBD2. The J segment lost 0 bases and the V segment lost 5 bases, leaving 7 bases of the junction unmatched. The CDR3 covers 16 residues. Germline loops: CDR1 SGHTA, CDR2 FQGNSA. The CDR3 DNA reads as TGTGCCAGCAGCCCAGGTGGCGGGAGCTCCTACAATGAGCAGTTCTTC. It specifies CASSPGGGSSYNEQFF.

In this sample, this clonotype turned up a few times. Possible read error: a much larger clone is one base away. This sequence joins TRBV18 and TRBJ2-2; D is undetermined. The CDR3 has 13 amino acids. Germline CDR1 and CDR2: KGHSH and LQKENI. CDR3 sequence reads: CVSSPSRDGELFF. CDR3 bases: TGTGTCAGCTCACCATCCCGCGACGGGGAGCTGTTTTTT.

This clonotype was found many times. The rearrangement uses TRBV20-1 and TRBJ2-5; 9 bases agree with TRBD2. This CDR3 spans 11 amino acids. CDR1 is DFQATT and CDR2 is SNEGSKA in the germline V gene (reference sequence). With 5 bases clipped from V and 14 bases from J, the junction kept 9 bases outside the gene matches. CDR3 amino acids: CSAGSGLATYF. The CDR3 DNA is TGCAGTGCTGGCTCGGGACTAGCTACCTACTTC.

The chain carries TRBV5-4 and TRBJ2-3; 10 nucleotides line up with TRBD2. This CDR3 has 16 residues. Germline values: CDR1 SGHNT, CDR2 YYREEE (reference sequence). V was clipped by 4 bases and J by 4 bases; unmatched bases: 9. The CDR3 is CASSHPSGGWADTQYF. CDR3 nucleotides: TGTGCCAGCAGCCATCCTAGCGGGGGCTGGGCAGATACGCAGTATTTT. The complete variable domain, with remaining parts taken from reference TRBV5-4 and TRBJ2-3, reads ETGVTQSPTHLIKTRGQQVTLRCSSQSGHNTVSWYQQALGQGPQFIFQYYREEENGRGNFPPRFSGLQFPNYSSELNVNALELDDSALYLCASSHPSGGWADTQYFGPGTRLTVL.

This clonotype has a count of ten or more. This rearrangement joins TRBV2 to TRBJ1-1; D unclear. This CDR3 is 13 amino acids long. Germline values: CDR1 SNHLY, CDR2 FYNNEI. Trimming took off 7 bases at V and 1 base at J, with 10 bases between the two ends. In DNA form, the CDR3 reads TGTGCCAGCAAGGGTGAACGGAACACTGAAGCTTTCTTT. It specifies CASKGERNTEAFF.

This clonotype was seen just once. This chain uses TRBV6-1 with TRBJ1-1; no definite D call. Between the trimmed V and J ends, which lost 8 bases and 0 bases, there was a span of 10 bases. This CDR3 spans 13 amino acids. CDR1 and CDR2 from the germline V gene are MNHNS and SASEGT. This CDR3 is CASCLHMNTEAFF. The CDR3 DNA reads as TGTGCCAGCTGTCTTCATATGAACACTGAAGCTTTCTTT.

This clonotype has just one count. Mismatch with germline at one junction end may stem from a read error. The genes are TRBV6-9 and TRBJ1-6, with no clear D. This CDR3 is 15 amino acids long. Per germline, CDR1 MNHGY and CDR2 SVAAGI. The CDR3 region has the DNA TGTGCCAGCAGTTACTCGAAGCAGATCCGATCACCCATCCACTTT. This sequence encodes CASSYSKQIRSPIHF.

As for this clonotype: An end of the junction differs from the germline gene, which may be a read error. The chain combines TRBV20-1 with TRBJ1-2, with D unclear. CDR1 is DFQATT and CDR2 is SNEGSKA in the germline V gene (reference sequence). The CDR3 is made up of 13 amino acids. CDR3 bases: TGCAGTTCTAGAGGAGAAGGGCCCTATGCCTACACCTTC. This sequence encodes CSSRGEGPYAYTF.

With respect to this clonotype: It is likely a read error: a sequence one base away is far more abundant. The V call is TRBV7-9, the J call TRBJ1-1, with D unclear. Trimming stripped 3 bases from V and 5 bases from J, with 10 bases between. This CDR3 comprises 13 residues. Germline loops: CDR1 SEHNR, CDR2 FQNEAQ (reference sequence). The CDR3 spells CASSFQWKTEAFF. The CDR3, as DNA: TGTGCCAGCAGCTTTCAGTGGAAAACTGAAGCTTTCTTT.

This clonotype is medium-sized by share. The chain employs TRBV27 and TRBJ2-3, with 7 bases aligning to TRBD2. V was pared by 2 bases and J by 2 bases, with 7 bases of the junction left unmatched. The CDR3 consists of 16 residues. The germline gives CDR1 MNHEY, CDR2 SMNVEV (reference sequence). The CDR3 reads CASSLQGGPYTDTQYF. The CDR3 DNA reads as TGTGCCAGCAGTTTACAGGGAGGGCCCTACACAGATACGCAGTATTTT.

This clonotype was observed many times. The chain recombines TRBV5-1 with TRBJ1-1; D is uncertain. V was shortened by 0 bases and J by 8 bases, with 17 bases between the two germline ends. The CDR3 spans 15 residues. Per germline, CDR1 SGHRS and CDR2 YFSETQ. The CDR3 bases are TGCGCCAGCAGCTTGGGTGATGGTACGGCAAGCGAAGCTTTCTTT. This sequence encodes CASSLGDGTASEAFF.

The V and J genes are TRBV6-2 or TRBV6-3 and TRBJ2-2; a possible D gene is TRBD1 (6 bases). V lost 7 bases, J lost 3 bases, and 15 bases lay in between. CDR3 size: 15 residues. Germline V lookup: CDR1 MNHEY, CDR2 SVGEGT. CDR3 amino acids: CASKTGKPYTGELFF. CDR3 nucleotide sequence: TGTGCCAGCAAAACAGGGAAACCGTACACCGGGGAGCTGTTTTTT.

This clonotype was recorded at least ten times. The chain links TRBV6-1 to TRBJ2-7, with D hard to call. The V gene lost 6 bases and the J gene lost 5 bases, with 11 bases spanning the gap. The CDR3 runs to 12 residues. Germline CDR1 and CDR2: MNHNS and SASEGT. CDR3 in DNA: TGTGCCAGCAGCCCAGTTGAGCACGAGCAGTACTTC. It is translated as CASSPVEHEQYF.

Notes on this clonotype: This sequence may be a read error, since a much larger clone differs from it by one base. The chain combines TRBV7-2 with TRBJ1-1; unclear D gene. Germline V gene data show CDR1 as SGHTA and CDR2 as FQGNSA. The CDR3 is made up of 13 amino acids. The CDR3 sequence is CAISGSRAGEAFF. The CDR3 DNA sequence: TGTGCCATCAGCGGATCTAGGGCTGGTGAAGCTTTCTTT.

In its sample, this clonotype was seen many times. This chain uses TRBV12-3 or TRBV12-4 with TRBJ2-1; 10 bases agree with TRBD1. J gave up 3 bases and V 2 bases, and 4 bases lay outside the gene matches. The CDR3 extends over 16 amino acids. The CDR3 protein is CASSLRGDRGYNEQFF. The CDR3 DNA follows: TGTGCCAGCAGTTTAAGGGGGGACAGGGGCTACAATGAGCAGTTCTTC.

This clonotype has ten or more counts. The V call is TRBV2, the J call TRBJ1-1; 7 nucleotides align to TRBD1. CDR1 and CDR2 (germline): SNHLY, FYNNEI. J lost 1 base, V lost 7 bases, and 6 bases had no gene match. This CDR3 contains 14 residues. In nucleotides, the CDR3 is TGTGCCAGCAATTCCGGGACAGCGAACACTGAAGCTTTCTTT. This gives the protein CASNSGTANTEAFF.

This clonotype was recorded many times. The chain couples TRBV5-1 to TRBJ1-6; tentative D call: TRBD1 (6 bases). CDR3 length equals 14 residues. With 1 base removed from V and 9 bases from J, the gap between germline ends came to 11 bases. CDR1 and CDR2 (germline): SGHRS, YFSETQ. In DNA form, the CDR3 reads TGCGCCAGCAGCTTGTCAGGGGCTGGTTCACCCCTCCACTTT. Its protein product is CASSLSGAGSPLHF.

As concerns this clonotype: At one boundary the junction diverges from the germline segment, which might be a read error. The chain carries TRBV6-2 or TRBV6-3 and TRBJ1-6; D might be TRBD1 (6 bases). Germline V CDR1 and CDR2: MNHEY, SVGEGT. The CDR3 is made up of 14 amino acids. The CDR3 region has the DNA TGTGCCAGCATATGGGGCAGGGGTTTCTCACCCCCCCACTTT. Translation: CASIWGRGFSPPHF.

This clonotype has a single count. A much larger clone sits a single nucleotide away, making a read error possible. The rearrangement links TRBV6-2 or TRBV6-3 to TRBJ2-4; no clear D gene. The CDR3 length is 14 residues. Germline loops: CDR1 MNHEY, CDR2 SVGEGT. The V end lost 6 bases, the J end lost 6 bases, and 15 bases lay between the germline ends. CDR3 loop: CASSYALPPNIQYF. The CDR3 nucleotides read TGTGCCAGCAGCTACGCTCTCCCCCCAAACATTCAGTACTTC.

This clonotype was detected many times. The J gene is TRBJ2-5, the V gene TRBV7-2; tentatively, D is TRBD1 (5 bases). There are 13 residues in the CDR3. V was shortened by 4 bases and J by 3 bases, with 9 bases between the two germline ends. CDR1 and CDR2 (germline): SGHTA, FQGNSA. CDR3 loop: CASSSPGKETQYF. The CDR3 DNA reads TGTGCCAGCAGCTCCCCAGGGAAAGAGACCCAGTACTTC.

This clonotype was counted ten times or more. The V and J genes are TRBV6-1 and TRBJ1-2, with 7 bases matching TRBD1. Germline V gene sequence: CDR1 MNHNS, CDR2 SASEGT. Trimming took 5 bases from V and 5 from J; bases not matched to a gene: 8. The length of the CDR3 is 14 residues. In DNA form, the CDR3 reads TGTGCCAGCAGTCCCTCCGGGACAGAATATGGCTACACCTTC. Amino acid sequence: CASSPSGTEYGYTF.

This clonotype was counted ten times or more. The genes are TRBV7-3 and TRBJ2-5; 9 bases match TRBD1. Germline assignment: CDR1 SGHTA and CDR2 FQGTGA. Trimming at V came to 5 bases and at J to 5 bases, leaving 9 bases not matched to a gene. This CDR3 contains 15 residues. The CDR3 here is CASSRTGAGGETQYF. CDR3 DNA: TGTGCCAGCAGCCGGACAGGGGCAGGTGGGGAGACCCAGTACTTC.

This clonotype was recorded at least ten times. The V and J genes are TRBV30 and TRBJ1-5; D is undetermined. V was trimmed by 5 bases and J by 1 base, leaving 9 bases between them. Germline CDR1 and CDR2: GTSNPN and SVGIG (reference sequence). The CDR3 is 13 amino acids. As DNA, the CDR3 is TGTGCCTGGTCGTTCGGGAGCAATCAGCCCCAGCATTTT. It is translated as CAWSFGSNQPQHF.

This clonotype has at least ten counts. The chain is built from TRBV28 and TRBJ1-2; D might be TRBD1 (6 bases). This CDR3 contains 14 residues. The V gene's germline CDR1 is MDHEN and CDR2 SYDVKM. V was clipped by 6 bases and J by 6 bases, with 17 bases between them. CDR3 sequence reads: CASSILQGLNGYTF. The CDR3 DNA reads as TGTGCCAGCAGCATATTACAGGGTCTGAATGGCTACACCTTC.

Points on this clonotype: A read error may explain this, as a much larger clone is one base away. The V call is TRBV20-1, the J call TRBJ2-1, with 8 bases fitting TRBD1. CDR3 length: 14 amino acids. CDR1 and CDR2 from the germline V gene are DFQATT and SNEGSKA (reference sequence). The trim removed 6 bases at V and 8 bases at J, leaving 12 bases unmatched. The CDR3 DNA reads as TGCAGTGCCTTGGACTACCCAGGGGGCGATGAGCAGTTCTTC. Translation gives CSALDYPGGDEQFF.

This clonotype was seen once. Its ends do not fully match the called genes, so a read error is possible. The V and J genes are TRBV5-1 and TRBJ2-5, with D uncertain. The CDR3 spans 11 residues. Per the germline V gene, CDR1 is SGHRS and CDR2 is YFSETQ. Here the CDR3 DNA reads TGTGCCTGCAGGCAACAAGAGACCCAGTACTTC. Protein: CACRQQETQYF.